Listed below are T cell receptor beta chains from one sample, sequenced in a study of CD8+ T cells in alopecia areata. TCRdb keeps only in-frame clones here, not all; method: immunoSEQ multiplex PCR. Counted here are 120,000 to 150,000 clones, roughly 44% occurring once; the ten biggest clones make up about 6.4%. Sequences were obtained from CD4+ T cells sorted from blood. Receptor source: a human donor with alopecia areata. Each CDR3 is given with its conserved first and last residue. The D gene is left open where the match is weak. Clone size, where shown, is once, few, many, or a class for clones that have expanded.

cdr3_aa cdr3_nt clone_size d_call j_call v_call
CASSLVGTSWETQYF TGTGCCAGCAGCTTAGTAGGGACTAGCTGGGAGACCCAGTACTTC NA TRBD2 TRBJ2-5 TRBV7-2
CASSGSSVETQYF TGTGCCAGCAGCGGCAGTTCGGTAGAGACCCAGTACTTC NA NA TRBJ2-5 TRBV2
CASRKQGNEQYF TGTGCCAGCAGGAAACAGGGGAACGAGCAGTACTTC NA TRBD1 TRBJ2-7 TRBV6-6
CSVGRLEAFF TGCAGCGTTGGTAGACTTGAAGCTTTCTTT few NA TRBJ1-1 TRBV29-1
CASSPPGSRVNTEAFF TGTGCCAGCAGCCCACCGGGCAGCCGAGTGAACACTGAAGCTTTCTTT many NA TRBJ1-1 TRBV7-9
CASSLGTGAYEQYF TGCGCCAGCAGCTTGGGGACCGGGGCCTACGAGCAGTACTTC NA NA TRBJ2-7 TRBV5-1
CASSFVRGPGTDTQYF TGTGCCAGCAGTTTTGTGAGAGGGCCTGGTACAGATACGCAGTATTTT NA NA TRBJ2-3 TRBV27
CSVGGTRLNTDTQYF TGCAGCGTTGGCGGGACTCGGCTTAACACAGATACGCAGTATTTT NA NA TRBJ2-3 TRBV29-1
CSVRQGSRGPQHF TGCAGCGTCCGACAGGGAAGTCGGGGCCCCCAGCATTTT NA TRBD1 TRBJ1-5 TRBV29-1
CSVTPGDPLDTEAFF TGCAGCGTTACACCGGGGGACCCACTGGACACTGAAGCTTTCTTT few NA TRBJ1-1 TRBV29-1
CASSPPGYQETQYF TGTGCCAGCAGCCCTCCGGGGTACCAAGAGACCCAGTACTTC NA NA TRBJ2-5 TRBV27
CASSRIAGPSYEQYF TGTGCCAGCAGCCGAATAGCGGGCCCCTCCTACGAGCAGTACTTC few TRBD2 TRBJ2-7 TRBV7-9
CSVALSDTQYF TGCAGCGTGGCTCTATCAGATACGCAGTATTTT NA NA TRBJ2-3 TRBV29-1
CASSLVGSRQETQYF TGTGCCAGCAGCTTAGTGGGTTCGCGGCAAGAGACCCAGTACTTC NA NA TRBJ2-5 TRBV7-2
CASTGGTDTQYF TGCGCCAGTACAGGGGGCACAGATACGCAGTATTTT NA TRBD1 TRBJ2-3 TRBV5-1
CASSSGQSYGYTF TGTGCCAGCAGCTCGGGACAGTCCTATGGCTACACCTTC few TRBD1 TRBJ1-2 TRBV5-4
CASSLKDRVRQPQHF TGTGCCAGCAGTTTAAAGGACAGGGTCAGGCAGCCCCAGCATTTT NA TRBD1 TRBJ1-5 TRBV28
CASSQDPPQNTGELFF TGCGCCAGCAGCCAAGATCCTCCCCAGAACACCGGGGAGCTGTTTTTT few NA TRBJ2-2 TRBV4-1
CASSLGPGSGRSNEQFF TGCGCCAGCAGCTTGGGGCCGGGTAGCGGGAGAAGTAATGAGCAGTTCTTC NA TRBD2 TRBJ2-1 TRBV5-1
CASSLIPTGSGNEQFF TGTGCCAGCAGTTTAATCCCGACAGGGTCCGGAAATGAGCAGTTCTTC NA TRBD1 TRBJ2-1 TRBV27
CASSLYGTATEAFF TGTGCCAGCAGCTTGTACGGGACAGCGACTGAAGCTTTCTTT NA TRBD1 TRBJ1-1 TRBV5-6
CSVTTSGSLYEQFF TGCAGCGTGACGACTAGCGGGAGTTTGTATGAGCAGTTCTTC few TRBD2 TRBJ2-1 TRBV29-1
CASSLGTNHADTQYF TGCGCCAGCAGCTTAGGGACAAACCACGCCGATACGCAGTATTTT NA NA TRBJ2-3 TRBV5-1
CASSRLDKDYNEQFF TGTGCCAGCAGTAGATTGGACAAGGACTACAATGAGCAGTTCTTC NA NA TRBJ2-1 TRBV5-6
CASSRLGGGRETQYF TGTGCCAGCAGTAGATTAGGAGGCGGCCGGGAGACCCAGTACTTC NA NA TRBJ2-5 TRBV28
CASSLGGGGEQYF TGCGCCAGCAGCCTCGGCGGCGGGGGCGAGCAGTACTTC few TRBD2 TRBJ2-7 TRBV5-1
CAWKASGYTF TGTGCCTGGAAAGCGAGTGGCTACACCTTC NA NA TRBJ1-2 TRBV30
CASSHTDTQYF TGTGCCAGCAGCCACACAGATACGCAGTATTTT few NA TRBJ2-3 TRBV14
CASSMSPSGANVLTF TGTGCCAGCAGTATGAGTCCGTCTGGGGCCAACGTCCTGACTTTC few NA TRBJ2-6 TRBV6-5
CASSFGTGDGNQPQHF TGCGCCAGCAGCTTTGGGACAGGGGACGGCAATCAGCCCCAGCATTTT once TRBD1 TRBJ1-5 TRBV5-1
CASSDLPLSYEQYF TGTGCCAGCAGTGATTTACCCCTCTCCTACGAGCAGTACTTC NA NA TRBJ2-7 TRBV2
CASSWDSNYEQYF TGTGCCAGCAGTTGGGACAGTAACTACGAGCAGTACTTC NA TRBD1 TRBJ2-7 TRBV6-6
CSVEDSRQETQYF TGCAGCGTTGAAGACAGTCGCCAAGAGACCCAGTACTTC few NA TRBJ2-5 TRBV29-1
CASSYGAGNQPQHF TGTGCCAGCAGTTACGGGGCAGGCAATCAGCCCCAGCATTTT NA NA TRBJ1-5 TRBV6-5
CASSRQGPYEQYF TGTGCCAGTAGCAGACAGGGTCCCTACGAGCAGTACTTC NA TRBD1 TRBJ2-7 TRBV19
CASSSGELNTEAFF TGTGCCAGCAGTTCGGGAGAGCTGAACACTGAAGCTTTCTTT NA NA TRBJ1-1 TRBV28
CASSLQGDTSEAFF TGCGCCAGCAGCTTGCAGGGAGACACTAGTGAAGCTTTCTTT NA NA TRBJ1-1 TRBV5-1
CASSLAQGADGYTF TGCGCCAGCAGCTTGGCACAGGGGGCAGATGGCTACACCTTC NA TRBD1 TRBJ1-2 TRBV5-1
CAWSGADGAGWYEQYF TGTGCCTGGAGTGGAGCGGACGGAGCGGGCTGGTACGAGCAGTACTTC NA NA TRBJ2-7 TRBV30
CASSPGQGTYGYTF TGTGCCAGCTCACCCGGACAGGGCACCTATGGCTACACCTTC few TRBD1 TRBJ1-2 TRBV18
CSVATHSGNTIYF TGCAGCGTTGCCACCCACTCTGGAAACACCATATATTTT NA NA TRBJ1-3 TRBV29-1
CASSSTGGIGYTF TGTGCCAGCAGTTCCACAGGGGGCATCGGCTACACCTTC NA TRBD1 TRBJ1-2 TRBV27
CASRRTGTLNEKLFF TGTGCCAGCAGGAGAACCGGGACGCTTAATGAAAAACTGTTTTTT once NA TRBJ1-4 TRBV6-5
CASSFSVSLGQETQYF TGTGCCAGCAGCTTCTCCGTAAGTCTGGGGCAAGAGACCCAGTACTTC NA NA TRBJ2-5 TRBV11-2